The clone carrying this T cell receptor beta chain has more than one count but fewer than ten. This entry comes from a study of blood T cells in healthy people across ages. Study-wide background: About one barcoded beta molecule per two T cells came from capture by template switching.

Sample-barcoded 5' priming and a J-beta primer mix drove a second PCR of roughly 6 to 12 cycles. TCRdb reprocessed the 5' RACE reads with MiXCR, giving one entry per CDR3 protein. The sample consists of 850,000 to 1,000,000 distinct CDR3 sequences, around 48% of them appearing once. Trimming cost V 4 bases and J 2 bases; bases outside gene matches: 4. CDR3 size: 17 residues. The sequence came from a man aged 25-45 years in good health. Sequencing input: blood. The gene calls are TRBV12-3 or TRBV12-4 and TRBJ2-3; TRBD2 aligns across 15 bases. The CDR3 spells CASSSRTSGGATDTQYF. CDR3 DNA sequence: TGTGCCAGCAGTTCAAGGACTAGCGGGGGGGCCACAGATACGCAGTATTTT.